This T cell receptor beta chain was observed in a study of blood T cells in healthy people across ages. This clonotype has ten or more counts. Its antigen is currently unknown. Study-wide findings and caveats: It was the long-lived donors that had more naive CD4+ cells and higher diversity than aged donors.

For the second PCR, which ran for about 7 to 12 cycles, a sample-barcoded 5' primer and a J-beta primer mix were used. From the 5' RACE reads, TCRdb called clonotypes with MiXCR, one entry per CDR3 protein. The table lists roughly 1,800,000 distinct CDR3 sequences, around half of them singletons, with 2.1% in the top ten. Isolation yielded PBMCs, at least 6 million per sample, in every case. Total RNA was isolated from each sample in quantities of at least 5 micrograms. The source material was blood. The TCR comes from a woman in her thirties or forties in good health.

The CDR3: CSVMQGGETQYF. Here the CDR3 DNA reads TGCAGCGTCATGCAGGGGGGAGAGACCCAGTACTTC. The V call is TRBV29-1, the J call TRBJ2-5; perhaps TRBD1 as D (7 bases). CDR3 length: 12 residues. Between the trimmed V and J ends, which lost 6 bases and 4 bases, there was a span of 12 bases. Germline CDR1 reads SQVTM; CDR2 reads ANQGSEA.